The 10 T cell receptor beta chains below come from one sample, sequenced in a study of blood T cell repertoires in COVID-19 (dated by TCRdb to between 2020 and 2021). Library generation was performed with the immunoSEQ multiplex PCR assay. The source is immuneACCESS, and TCRdb retained only in-frame sequences with V and J called. Part of the clones is not carried over; for the studies checked, unresolved V genes explain less than half of this, and the remainder is unexplained. This sample lists about 210,000 clones; approximately 89% were detected once. About 4.8% of the sample comes from the top ten. Sequencing used peripheral blood. These receptors were collected from a woman in her thirties or forties with acute or convalescent COVID-19.

The rearrangement joins TRBV9 to TRBJ1-2; no firm D call. The length of the CDR3 is 14 residues. Germline CDR1 is SGDLS and CDR2 is YYNGEE. The germline V and J ends were trimmed by 4 bases and 3 bases, with 13 bases remaining between them. The CDR3 loop is CASSRTIGDYGYTF. CDR3 bases: TGTGCCAGCAGCCGTACAATCGGGGACTATGGCTACACCTTC.

The chain joins TRBV5-5 to TRBJ2-5; 8 bases are shared with TRBD2. V shed 4 bases and J 5 bases; nucleotides not matched to a gene: 16. This CDR3 spans 17 amino acids. Germline loops: CDR1 SGHKS, CDR2 YYEKEE (reference sequence). The CDR3, as DNA: TGTGCCAGCAGCCCTAGAGTTGGGAGCGGGGGCTGGGAGACCCAGTACTTC. Its protein product is CASSPRVGSGGWETQYF.

The CDR3 reads CASSGITYNSPLHF. The CDR3 DNA reads TGTGCCAGCTCCGGTATCACCTATAATTCACCCCTCCACTTT. J is TRBJ1-6 and V is TRBV19; D ambiguous. Germline CDR1 is LNHDA and CDR2 is SQIVND (reference sequence). Trimming cost V 9 bases and J 2 bases, with 11 bases left between them. There are 14 residues in the CDR3.

V is TRBV5-1 and J is TRBJ1-4, with D hard to call. CDR1 and CDR2 from the germline V gene are SGHRS and YFSETQ. The CDR3 has 15 residues. Trimming stripped 5 bases from V and 0 bases from J, with 11 bases between. CDR3 amino acids: CASRVLGATNEKLFF. The CDR3 coding sequence is TGCGCCAGCAGGGTACTAGGAGCAACTAATGAAAAACTGTTTTTT.

This clone appeared once. This chain connects TRBV19 to TRBJ2-7, with D maybe TRBD2 (5 bases). Trimming removed 5 bases at V and 4 bases at J, with 12 bases between. The CDR3 sequence is 13 residues long. The V gene's germline CDR1 is LNHDA and CDR2 SQIVND (reference sequence). Here the CDR3 reads CASSLGRDYEQYV. The CDR3 bases are TGTGCCAGTAGTTTAGGACGGGATTACGAGCAGTACGTC.

This chain connects TRBV9 to TRBJ2-3; a possible D gene is TRBD2 (5 bases). The germline V and J ends were trimmed by 9 bases and 2 bases, with 13 bases remaining between them. In germline, CDR1 is SGDLS, CDR2 YYNGEE. The CDR3 consists of 13 residues. Written as DNA, the CDR3 is TGTGCCACTACGAGGGAGTTCACAGATACGCAGTATTTT. The encoded protein is CATTREFTDTQYF.

The gene calls are TRBV4-1 and TRBJ2-1; D possibly corresponds to TRBD1 (5 bases). Germline CDR1 MGHRA, CDR2 YSYEKL. Trimming shortened V by 1 base and J by 0 bases, and 13 bases separated the two germline ends. The CDR3 extends over 17 amino acids. The CDR3 reads CASSQGQGQSSYNEQFF. The CDR3 DNA follows: TGCGCCAGCAGCCAAGGTCAGGGTCAGAGCTCCTACAATGAGCAGTTCTTC.

The rearrangement uses TRBV5-3 and TRBJ1-5; TRBD1 agrees at 7 bases. TRBV5-3 is assigned to the ORF class and has an uncertain function. V lost 5 bases and J lost 1; bases outside the gene matches: 6. The CDR3 contains 15 residues. CDR3 nucleotide sequence: TGTGCCAGAAGGCTGAAGACAGGGAGCAATCAGCCCCAGCATTTT. Protein: CARRLKTGSNQPQHF.

This chain connects TRBV19 to TRBJ2-5; D uncertain. Germline-derived CDR1 and CDR2 are LNHDA and SQIVND (reference sequence). V was clipped by 5 bases and J by 7 bases, with 14 bases between them. The CDR3 is 13 residues long. CDR3 sequence reads: CASSPSLPGTQYF. The CDR3 coding sequence is TGTGCCAGTAGTCCTTCACTGCCGGGGACCCAGTACTTC.

This chain connects TRBV5-1 to TRBJ2-5; TRBD2 matches at 14 bases. CDR1 and CDR2 from the germline V gene are SGHRS and YFSETQ. The CDR3 has 17 residues. J was trimmed by 5 bases and V by 4 bases; bases with no gene match: 10. The CDR3: CASSPGLAGGYRETQYF. The CDR3 DNA reads TGCGCCAGCAGCCCAGGACTAGCGGGGGGTTACCGGGAGACCCAGTACTTC.